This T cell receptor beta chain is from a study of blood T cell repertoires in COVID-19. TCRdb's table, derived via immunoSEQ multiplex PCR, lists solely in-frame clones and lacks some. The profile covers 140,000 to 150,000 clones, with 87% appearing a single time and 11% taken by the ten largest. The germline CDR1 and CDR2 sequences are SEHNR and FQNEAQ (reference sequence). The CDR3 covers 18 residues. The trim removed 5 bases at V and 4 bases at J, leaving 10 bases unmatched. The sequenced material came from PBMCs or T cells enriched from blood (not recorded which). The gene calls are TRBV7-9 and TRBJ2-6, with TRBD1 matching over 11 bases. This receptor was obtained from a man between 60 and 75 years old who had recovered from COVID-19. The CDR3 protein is CASSPSGTGGPGANVLTF. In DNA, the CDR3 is TGTGCCAGCAGCCCAAGCGGGACAGGGGGTCCCGGGGCCAACGTCCTGACTTTC.